These 30 T cell receptor beta chains were all obtained from the same sample, sequenced in a study of OX40 agonist ivuxolimab in advanced cancers. Some clones are missing from TCRdb's copy, which holds only in-frame ones; the method was immunoSEQ multiplex PCR. Of fewer than 90,000 clones listed, 85% are singletons. The sample consisted of CD4+ or CD8+ T cells sorted from blood, taken in a trial of the OX40 agonist ivuxolimab. Every receptor here comes from an adult with an advanced solid tumor such as melanoma, head and neck, liver or kidney cancer.

The V gene is TRBV19, the J gene TRBJ2-7; D gene ambiguous. The germline V gene has CDR1 LNHDA and CDR2 SQIVND (reference sequence). With 5 bases removed from V and 4 bases from J, the gap between germline ends came to 15 bases. The CDR3 covers 14 residues. The CDR3 is CASSSPWQAYEQYF. The CDR3 DNA reads TGTGCCAGTAGTTCCCCTTGGCAGGCTTACGAGCAGTACTTC.

V and J are TRBV5-1 and TRBJ2-3; 7 nucleotides align to TRBD1. The CDR3 spans 14 residues. J was trimmed by 2 bases and V by 2 bases; bases with no gene match: 2. Per the germline V gene, CDR1 is SGHRS and CDR2 is YFSETQ. The CDR3, as DNA: TGCGCCAGCAGCTTCGGACAGGTCACAGATACGCAGTATTTT. It translates to CASSFGQVTDTQYF. Based on the CDR3 plus reference TRBV5-1 and TRBJ2-3, the full variable domain is KAGVTQTPRYLIKTRGQQVTLSCSPISGHRSVSWYQQTPGQGLQFLFEYFSETQRNKGNFPGRFSGRQFSNSRSEMNVSTLELGDSALYLCASSFGQVTDTQYFGPGTRLTVL.

This clone was observed once. The V and J genes are TRBV5-1 and TRBJ2-5, with D tentatively TRBD2 (5 bases). Germline CDR1 and CDR2: SGHRS and YFSETQ. The CDR3 is made up of 14 amino acids. Trimming removed 10 bases from V and 4 bases from J, with 20 bases in between. CDR3 bases: TGCGCCGCCTCGAACCCAGGACGGGGAGAGACCCAGTACTTC. This translates into CAASNPGRGETQYF. Full variable domain (outside the CDR3, taken from reference TRBV5-1 and TRBJ2-5): KAGVTQTPRYLIKTRGQQVTLSCSPISGHRSVSWYQQTPGQGLQFLFEYFSETQRNKGNFPGRFSGRQFSNSRSEMNVSTLELGDSALYLCAASNPGRGETQYFGPGTRLLVL.

The chain has TRBV4-3 and TRBJ1-2; a possible D gene is TRBD1 (5 bases). The CDR3 covers 15 residues. Germline V gives CDR1 LGHNA, CDR2 YSLEER. V was trimmed by 1 base and J by 4 bases, leaving 13 bases between them. CDR3: CASSQVVVGAYGYTF. DNA of the CDR3: TGCGCCAGCAGCCAAGTAGTCGTTGGGGCCTATGGCTACACCTTC.

This clone is a singleton in its sample. The chain recombines TRBV25-1 with TRBJ2-3, with 8 bases matching TRBD1. Germline V CDR1 and CDR2: MGHDK, SYGVNS. There are 15 residues in the CDR3. V was clipped by 5 bases and J by 5 bases; unmatched bases: 9. The CDR3: CASSLDRGPIDTQYF. CDR3 in DNA: TGTGCCAGCAGTCTCGACAGGGGCCCCATAGATACGCAGTATTTT.

The chain recombines TRBV25-1 with TRBJ1-2; 10 bases map to TRBD1. CDR1 MGHDK and CDR2 SYGVNS come from the germline V gene. V was clipped by 5 bases and J by 0 bases; unmatched bases: 6. The CDR3 sequence is 16 residues long. Written as DNA, the CDR3 is TGTGCCAGCAGTAAGGGACAGGGGCTGACTAACTATGGCTACACCTTC. This sequence encodes CASSKGQGLTNYGYTF.

The V gene is TRBV30, the J gene TRBJ1-1; D not resolved. Germline V gene lookup returns CDR1 GTSNPN and CDR2 SVGIG (reference sequence). Deletions cut 0 bases from V and 8 bases from J, with 7 bases between. This CDR3 is built from 11 residues. DNA of the CDR3: TGTGCCTGGAGTGTCGCGATAGAAGCTTTCTTT. This codes for CAWSVAIEAFF. Full variable domain (rest looked up from reference TRBV30 and TRBJ1-1): SQTIHQWPATLVQPVGSPLSLECTVEGTSNPNLYWYRQAAGRGLQLLFYSVGIGQISSEVPQNLSASRPQDRQFILSSKKLLLSDSGFYLCAWSVAIEAFFGQGTRLTVV.

This sequence joins TRBV6-6 and TRBJ2-7; D is perhaps TRBD2 (6 bases). Germline-derived CDR1 and CDR2 are MNHNY and SVGAGI (reference sequence). The CDR3 totals 16 residues. Trimming cost V 2 bases and J 0 bases, with 14 bases left between them. The CDR3 reads CASSYDGGKSSYEQYF. The DNA for the CDR3 is TGTGCCAGCAGTTACGACGGCGGGAAGAGCTCCTACGAGCAGTACTTC.

V usage is TRBV25-1 and J usage is TRBJ1-1; 9 bases match TRBD1. Trimming at V came to 2 bases and at J to 2 bases, leaving 9 bases not matched to a gene. The CDR3 spans 17 residues. Germline V gene data show CDR1 as MGHDK and CDR2 as SYGVNS. Here the CDR3 reads CASSEGRTGGINTEAFF. The CDR3 DNA is TGTGCCAGCAGTGAAGGAAGAACAGGGGGCATAAACACTGAAGCTTTCTTT.

The chain joins TRBV7-2 to TRBJ1-5; weak D call: TRBD1 (5 bases). The germline V gene encodes CDR1 SGHTA and CDR2 FQGNSA. Trimming took 5 bases from V and 5 from J, leaving 10 bases between them. This CDR3 has 13 amino acids. CDR3 coding DNA: TGTGCCAGCAGCGGGACTGAGTATCAGCCCCAGCATTTT. Its translation is CASSGTEYQPQHF.

The chain combines TRBV4-1 with TRBJ1-1; D may be TRBD1 (5 bases). Germline V lookup: CDR1 MGHRA, CDR2 YSYEKL. Trimming shortened V by 0 bases and J by 5 bases, and 13 bases separated the two germline ends. The CDR3 length is 15 residues. CDR3 in DNA: TGCGCCAGCAGCCAAGAAGGGGTGGGTCGGACTGAAGCTTTCTTT. Translation gives CASSQEGVGRTEAFF.

The gene calls are TRBV4-2 and TRBJ2-7; 10 nucleotides line up with TRBD2. Losses at the gene ends were 1 base for V and 0 bases for J; bases not matched to a gene: 0. Germline V lookup: CDR1 LGHNA, CDR2 YNFKEQ. This CDR3 region has 15 residues. CDR3 region: CASSQASGSSYEQYF. Here the CDR3 DNA reads TGTGCCAGCAGCCAAGCTAGCGGGAGCTCCTACGAGCAGTACTTC.

This clone has a single count. The J gene is TRBJ2-7, the V gene TRBV6-1, with a possible D match to TRBD1 (6 bases). Germline assignment: CDR1 MNHNS and CDR2 SASEGT. The CDR3 runs 13 residues. The V end was cut by 4 bases, the J end by 8 bases, with 15 bases between. CDR3 bases: TGTGCCAGCAGTGCCTCGACAGGTATCCAGCAGTACTTC. The encoded protein is CASSASTGIQQYF.

This clone was detected a few times. The chain employs TRBV19 and TRBJ1-5; D not resolved. The CDR3 runs to 17 residues. V gave up 0 bases and J gave up 1 base, with 13 bases separating them. Looked up from germline, CDR1 is LNHDA and CDR2 is SQIVND (reference sequence). DNA for the CDR3: TGTGCCAGTAGTATAGATCGCTCCTTGTCGAGCAATCAGCCCCAGCATTTT. It specifies CASSIDRSLSSNQPQHF.

This clone appeared a few times. The rearrangement joins TRBV14 to TRBJ1-2; D uncertain. The V end was cut by 0 bases, the J end by 5 bases, with 10 bases between. The CDR3 contains 14 residues. CDR1 is SGHDN, CDR2 FVKESK, per germline. This CDR3 is CASSQDWAGYGYTF. CDR3 DNA: TGTGCCAGCAGCCAAGATTGGGCAGGTTATGGCTACACCTTC.

This clone appeared a single time. CDR3 loop: CASSPGTSGGSGDTQYF. The CDR3 nucleotides are TGTGCCAGCTCACCGGGGACTAGCGGGGGAAGTGGAGATACGCAGTATTTT. The chain recombines TRBV18 with TRBJ2-3, with 14 positions matching TRBD2. CDR1 and CDR2 from the germline V gene are KGHSH and LQKENI. The CDR3 totals 17 residues. V lost 3 bases to trimming and J lost 5 bases; unmatched junction nucleotides: 7.

This chain joins TRBV6-4 and TRBJ2-3, with 10 bases aligning to TRBD2. The CDR3 length is 15 residues. Germline V lookup: CDR1 MRHNA, CDR2 SNTAGT. After removal of 5 bases from V and 2 bases from J, the junction contained 4 bases not matched to a gene. CDR3 in DNA: TGTGCCAGCAGTAAGCGGGGGGGTAACACAGATACGCAGTATTTT. Its protein product is CASSKRGGNTDTQYF.

The chain combines TRBV5-1 with TRBJ2-1; TRBD1 matches 8 bases. Germline V gene lookup returns CDR1 SGHRS and CDR2 YFSETQ. The CDR3 runs to 15 residues. V gave up 2 bases and J gave up 1 base; unmatched junction bases: 2. CDR3 in amino acids: CASSLTGGSYNEQFF. Written as DNA, the CDR3 is TGCGCCAGCAGCTTAACAGGGGGGTCCTACAATGAGCAGTTCTTC.

The chain joins TRBV7-2 to TRBJ2-3; D possibly corresponds to TRBD1 (6 bases). Germline values: CDR1 SGHTA, CDR2 FQGNSA. This CDR3 is 16 amino acids long. The V end lost 1 base, the J end lost 2 bases, and 13 bases lay between the germline ends. CDR3 in amino acids: CASSLGLRGHTDTQYF. The CDR3 DNA follows: TGTGCCAGCAGCTTAGGTCTTCGGGGACACACAGATACGCAGTATTTT.

The chain joins TRBV12-5 to TRBJ2-7, with D possibly TRBD2 on 7 matching bases. The V and J ends lost 0 bases and 4 bases respectively, with 16 bases between them. The germline gives CDR1 LGHNT, CDR2 FRNRAP. This CDR3 is built from 16 residues. The CDR3 protein is CASGLVPVGGAYEQYF. Written as DNA, the CDR3 is TGTGCTAGTGGTTTGGTACCCGTGGGGGGGGCATACGAGCAGTACTTC.

The genes are TRBV10-3 and TRBJ2-1, with D possibly being TRBD1 (6 bases). The germline V and J ends were trimmed by 4 bases and 9 bases, with 7 bases remaining between them. CDR3 size: 11 residues. Per the germline V gene, CDR1 is ENHRY and CDR2 is SYGVKD. This chain's CDR3 is CAISVRGEQFF. The CDR3 coding sequence is TGTGCCATCAGTGTCAGGGGTGAGCAGTTCTTC.

This clone was seen just once. V and J are TRBV13 and TRBJ1-3; D might be TRBD1 (5 bases). Germline loops: CDR1 PRHDT, CDR2 FYEKMQ (reference sequence). The CDR3 has 16 amino acids. V was cut by 1 base and J by 4 bases, with 14 bases left in between. The CDR3 DNA follows: TGTGCCAGCAGCTTAGTTCAAGGGGCTGGAGGAAACACCATATATTTT. The encoded protein is CASSLVQGAGGNTIYF.

This clone occurred once. This rearrangement joins TRBV25-1 to TRBJ2-5; maybe TRBD2 (5 bases). Germline V CDR1 and CDR2: MGHDK, SYGVNS. The germline V and J ends were trimmed by 6 bases and 5 bases, with 13 bases remaining between them. This CDR3 is 13 amino acids long. This chain's CDR3 is CASSPGLEETQYF. The CDR3 DNA reads as TGTGCCAGCAGCCCCGGACTTGAGGAGACCCAGTACTTC.

The chain links TRBV18 to TRBJ2-6, with 8 nucleotides matching TRBD1. CDR3 length: 16 residues. The germline CDR1 and CDR2 sequences are KGHSH and LQKENI. V lost 5 bases to trimming and J lost 4 bases; unmatched junction nucleotides: 7. Written as DNA, the CDR3 is TGTGCCAGCTCAACCTACAGGGGGACCGGGGCCAACGTCCTGACTTTC. The encoded protein is CASSTYRGTGANVLTF.

The V and J genes are TRBV10-3 and TRBJ2-5; 8 positions agree with TRBD2. The CDR3 has 15 amino acids. The J segment lost 5 bases and the V segment lost 4 bases, leaving 9 bases of the junction unmatched. CDR1 and CDR2 (germline): ENHRY, SYGVKD. CDR3 amino acids: CAISVSGRMEETQYF. The CDR3 DNA reads as TGTGCCATCAGTGTGAGCGGGAGAATGGAGGAGACCCAGTACTTC.

This clone turned up a few times. V usage is TRBV28 and J usage is TRBJ1-2; 7 bases align to TRBD1. Germline V lookup: CDR1 MDHEN, CDR2 SYDVKM. V lost 5 bases and J lost 7; bases outside the gene matches: 13. This CDR3 spans 15 amino acids. The CDR3 nucleotides read TGTGCCAGCAGTCTCCACGACAGGGTACTGGGTGGCTACACCTTC. As protein: CASSLHDRVLGGYTF.

The chain combines TRBV30 with TRBJ1-1, with D unclear. CDR1 is GTSNPN and CDR2 is SVGIG in the germline V gene (reference sequence). Trimming removed 3 bases from V and 1 base from J, with 3 bases in between. The CDR3 is made up of 11 amino acids. CDR3 coding DNA: TGTGCCTGGAGGGGGAACACTGAAGCTTTCTTT. It codes for CAWRGNTEAFF.

V is TRBV7-3 and J is TRBJ2-1; 8 bases are shared with TRBD1. J gave up 5 bases and V 3 bases, and 12 bases lay outside the gene matches. This CDR3 spans 17 amino acids. Germline V gene data show CDR1 as SGHTA and CDR2 as FQGTGA. CDR3 protein: CASSFPLRGPLNNEQFF. The CDR3 nucleotides are TGTGCCAGCAGCTTCCCCCTCAGGGGGCCCCTAAACAATGAGCAGTTCTTC.

The gene calls are TRBV19 and TRBJ1-5; D gene unclear. CDR1 is LNHDA and CDR2 is SQIVND in the germline V gene (reference sequence). The CDR3 extends over 15 amino acids. Trimming took off 3 bases at V and 5 bases at J, with 14 bases between the two ends. For the CDR3, the DNA is TGTGCCAGTAGTATGCGACCCCGGCTGGATCAGCCCCAGCATTTT. It is translated as CASSMRPRLDQPQHF. Full variable domain (remainder filled in from reference TRBV19 and TRBJ1-5): DGGITQSPKYLFRKEGQNVTLSCEQNLNHDAMYWYRQDPGQGLRLIYYSQIVNDFQKGDIAEGYSVSREKKESFPLTVTSAQKNPTAFYLCASSMRPRLDQPQHFGDGTRLSIL.

CDR3 loop: CAWSSLSVNYGYTF. The CDR3 DNA follows: TGTGCCTGGAGTTCCCTCAGTGTTAACTATGGCTACACCTTC. The chain links TRBV30 to TRBJ1-2, with D unclear. Trimming took 2 bases from V and 1 from J, leaving 11 bases between them. Germline CDR1 reads GTSNPN; CDR2 reads SVGIG (reference sequence). The CDR3 length is 14 residues.